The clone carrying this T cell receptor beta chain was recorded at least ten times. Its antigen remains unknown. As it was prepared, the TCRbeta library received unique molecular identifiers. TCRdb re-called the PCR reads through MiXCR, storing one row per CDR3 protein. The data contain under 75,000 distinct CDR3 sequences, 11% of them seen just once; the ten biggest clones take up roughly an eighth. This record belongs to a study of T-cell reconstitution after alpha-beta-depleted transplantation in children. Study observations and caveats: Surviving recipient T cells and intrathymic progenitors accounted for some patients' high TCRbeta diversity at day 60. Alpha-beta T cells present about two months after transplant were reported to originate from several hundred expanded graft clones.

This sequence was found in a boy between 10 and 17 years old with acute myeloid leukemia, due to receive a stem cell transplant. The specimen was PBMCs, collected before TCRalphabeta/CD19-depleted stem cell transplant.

The CDR3 nucleotides are TGTGCCAGCAGCCCGACCGGCCTCAATGAGCAGTTCTTC. This gives the protein CASSPTGLNEQFF. The chain carries TRBV7-3 and TRBJ2-1; D ambiguous. This CDR3 spans 13 amino acids. V lost 5 bases and J lost 6, with 11 bases in between. Germline CDR1 reads SGHTA; CDR2 reads FQGTGA.